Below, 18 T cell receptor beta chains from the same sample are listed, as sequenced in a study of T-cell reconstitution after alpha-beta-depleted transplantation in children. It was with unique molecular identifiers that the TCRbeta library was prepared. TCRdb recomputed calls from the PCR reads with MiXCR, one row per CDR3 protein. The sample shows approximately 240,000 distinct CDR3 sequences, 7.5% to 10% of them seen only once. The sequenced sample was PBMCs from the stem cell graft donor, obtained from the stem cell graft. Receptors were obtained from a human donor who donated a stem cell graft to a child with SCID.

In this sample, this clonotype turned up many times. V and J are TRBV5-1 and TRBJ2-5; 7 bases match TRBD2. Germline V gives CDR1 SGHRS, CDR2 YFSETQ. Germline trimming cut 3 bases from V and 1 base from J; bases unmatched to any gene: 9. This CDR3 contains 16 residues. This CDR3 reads CASSSRPTSAQETQYF. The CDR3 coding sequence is TGCGCCAGCAGCTCGCGACCAACTAGCGCCCAAGAGACCCAGTACTTC.

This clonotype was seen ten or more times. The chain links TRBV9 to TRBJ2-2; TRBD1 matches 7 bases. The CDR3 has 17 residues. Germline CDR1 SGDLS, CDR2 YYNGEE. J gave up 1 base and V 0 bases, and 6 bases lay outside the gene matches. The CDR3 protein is CASSVATGQVNTGELFF. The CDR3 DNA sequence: TGTGCCAGCAGCGTAGCTACTGGACAGGTGAACACCGGGGAGCTGTTTTTT. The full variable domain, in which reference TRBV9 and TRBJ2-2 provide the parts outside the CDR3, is DSGVTQTPKHLITATGQRVTLRCSPRSGDLSVYWYQQSLDQGLQFLIQYYNGEERAKGNILERFSAQQFPDLHSELNLSSLELGDSALYFCASSVATGQVNTGELFFGEGSRLTVL.

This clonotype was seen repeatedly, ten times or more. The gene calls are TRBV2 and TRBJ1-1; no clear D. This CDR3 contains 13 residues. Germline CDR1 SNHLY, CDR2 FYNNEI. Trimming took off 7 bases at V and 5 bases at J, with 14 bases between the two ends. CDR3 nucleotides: TGTGCCAGCAACACGGAACTTGGGACTGAAGCTTTCTTT. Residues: CASNTELGTEAFF.

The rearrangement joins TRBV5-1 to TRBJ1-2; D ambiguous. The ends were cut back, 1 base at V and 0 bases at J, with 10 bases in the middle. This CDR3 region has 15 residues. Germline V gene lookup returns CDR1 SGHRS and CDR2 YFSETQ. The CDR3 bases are TGCGCCAGCAGCTTGACAGACGAAGCTAACTATGGCTACACCTTC. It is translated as CASSLTDEANYGYTF.

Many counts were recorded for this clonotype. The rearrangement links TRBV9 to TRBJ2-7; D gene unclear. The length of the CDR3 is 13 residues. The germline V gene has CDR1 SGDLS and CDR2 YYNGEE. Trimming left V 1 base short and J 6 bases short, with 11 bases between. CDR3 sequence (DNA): TGTGCCAGCAGCGTAAGTGAATGGACCGAGCAGTACTTC. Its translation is CASSVSEWTEQYF.

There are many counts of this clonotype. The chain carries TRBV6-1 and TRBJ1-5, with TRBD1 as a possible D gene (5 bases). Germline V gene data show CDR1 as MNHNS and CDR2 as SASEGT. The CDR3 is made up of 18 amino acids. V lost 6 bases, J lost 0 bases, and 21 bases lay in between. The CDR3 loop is CASSDRQKLKNSNQPQHF. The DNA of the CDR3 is TGTGCCAGCAGCGATAGACAGAAACTAAAAAATAGCAATCAGCCCCAGCATTTT.

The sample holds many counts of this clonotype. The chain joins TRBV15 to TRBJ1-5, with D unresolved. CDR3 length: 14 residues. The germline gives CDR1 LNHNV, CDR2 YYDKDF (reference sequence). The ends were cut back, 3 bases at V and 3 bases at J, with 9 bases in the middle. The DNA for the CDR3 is TGTGCCACCAGCAGGGGAGCCAACAATCAGCCCCAGCATTTT. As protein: CATSRGANNQPQHF.

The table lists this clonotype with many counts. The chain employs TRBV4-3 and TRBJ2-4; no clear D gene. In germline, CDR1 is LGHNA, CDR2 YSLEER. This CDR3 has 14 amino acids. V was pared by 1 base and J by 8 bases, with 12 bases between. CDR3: CASSQATYGDIQYF. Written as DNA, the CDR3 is TGCGCCAGCAGCCAAGCGACCTATGGAGACATTCAGTACTTC.

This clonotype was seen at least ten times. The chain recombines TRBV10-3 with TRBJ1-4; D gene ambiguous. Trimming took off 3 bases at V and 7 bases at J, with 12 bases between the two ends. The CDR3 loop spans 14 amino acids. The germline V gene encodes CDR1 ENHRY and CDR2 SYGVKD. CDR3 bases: TGTGCCATCAGTGAACGGGGTCTCGGTGAAAAACTGTTTTTT. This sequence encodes CAISERGLGEKLFF.

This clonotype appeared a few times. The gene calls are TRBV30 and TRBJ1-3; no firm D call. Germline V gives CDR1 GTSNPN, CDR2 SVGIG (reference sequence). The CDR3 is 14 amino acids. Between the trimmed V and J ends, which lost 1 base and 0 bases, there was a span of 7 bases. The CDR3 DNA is TGTGCCTGGAGTGGGGCGTTCTCTGGAAACACCATATATTTT. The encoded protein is CAWSGAFSGNTIYF.

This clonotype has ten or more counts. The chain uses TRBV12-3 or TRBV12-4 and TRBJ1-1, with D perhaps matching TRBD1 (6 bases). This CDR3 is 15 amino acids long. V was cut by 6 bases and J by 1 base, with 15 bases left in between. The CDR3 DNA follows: TGTGCCAGCAGGATCTCAGGGGCGGGGAACACTGAAGCTTTCTTT. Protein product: CASRISGAGNTEAFF.

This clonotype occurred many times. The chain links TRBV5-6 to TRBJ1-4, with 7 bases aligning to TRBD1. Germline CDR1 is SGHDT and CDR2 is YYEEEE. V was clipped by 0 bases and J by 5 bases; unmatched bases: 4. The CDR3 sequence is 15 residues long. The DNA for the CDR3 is TGTGCCAGCAGCTTGGCGGGACAGTCCAATGAAAAACTGTTTTTT. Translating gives CASSLAGQSNEKLFF.

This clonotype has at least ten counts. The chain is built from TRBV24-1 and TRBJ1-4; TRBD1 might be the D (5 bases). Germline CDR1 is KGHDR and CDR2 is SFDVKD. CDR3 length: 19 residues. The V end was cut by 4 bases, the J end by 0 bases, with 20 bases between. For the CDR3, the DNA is TGTGCCACCAGTGACAGCCACCCGGGACTTATTGCAACTAATGAAAAACTGTTTTTT. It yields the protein CATSDSHPGLIATNEKLFF.

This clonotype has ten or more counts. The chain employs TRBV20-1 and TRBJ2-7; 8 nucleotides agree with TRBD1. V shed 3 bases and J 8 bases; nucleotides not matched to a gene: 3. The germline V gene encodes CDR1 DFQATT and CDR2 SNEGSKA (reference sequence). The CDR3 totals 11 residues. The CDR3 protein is CSASWTGKQYF. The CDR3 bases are TGCAGTGCTAGTTGGACAGGGAAGCAGTACTTC.

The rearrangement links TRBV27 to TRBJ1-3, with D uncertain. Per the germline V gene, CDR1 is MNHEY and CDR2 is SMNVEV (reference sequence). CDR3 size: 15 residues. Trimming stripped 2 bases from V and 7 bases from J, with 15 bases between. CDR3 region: CASSLTPDTSNTIYF. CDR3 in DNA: TGTGCCAGCAGTTTAACCCCCGACACGTCGAACACCATATATTTT.

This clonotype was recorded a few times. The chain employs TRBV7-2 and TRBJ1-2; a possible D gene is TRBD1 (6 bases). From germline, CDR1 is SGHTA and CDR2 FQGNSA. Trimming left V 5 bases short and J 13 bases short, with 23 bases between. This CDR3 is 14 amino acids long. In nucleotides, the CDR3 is TGTGCCAGCAGCCAAACCAGGACAACAGGGCGAAGCACCTTC. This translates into CASSQTRTTGRSTF.

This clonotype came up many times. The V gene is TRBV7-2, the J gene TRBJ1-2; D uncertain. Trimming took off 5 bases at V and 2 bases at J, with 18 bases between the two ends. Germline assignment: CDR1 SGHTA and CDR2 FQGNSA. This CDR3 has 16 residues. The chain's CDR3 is CASSSRRQALNYGYTF. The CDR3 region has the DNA TGTGCCAGCAGCAGCAGGCGGCAGGCCTTAAACTATGGCTACACCTTC.

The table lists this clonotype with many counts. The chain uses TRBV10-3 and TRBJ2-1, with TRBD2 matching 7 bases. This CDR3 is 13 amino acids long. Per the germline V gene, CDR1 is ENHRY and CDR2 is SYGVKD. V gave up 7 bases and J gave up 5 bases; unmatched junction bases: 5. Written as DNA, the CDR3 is TGTGCCATCACCGGTCGGGGGGACAATGAGCAGTTCTTC. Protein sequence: CAITGRGDNEQFF.